The clone carrying this T cell receptor (beta chain) was seen only a few times. This CDR3 has 13 residues. The V gene's germline CDR1 is GTSNPN and CDR2 SVGIG (reference sequence). Trimming removed 0 bases from V and 4 bases from J, with 8 bases in between. This entry comes from a study of CD8+ T cells in alopecia areata. cDNA serving as the sequencing template came from extracted, reverse transcribed RNA. Using immunoSEQ multiplex PCR, the repertoire was profiled, and TCRdb retains in-frame clones only, with some absent. The table lists more than 95,000 clones, less than 75% of them singletons. Treatment reported: oral pan-JAK inhibitor, 5-10 mg twice daily.

The V call is TRBV30, the J call TRBJ2-3; no definite D call. The material sequenced was CD8+ T cells sorted from blood, taken at week 4, from a patient treated with tofacitinib. The clonotype comes from a human donor with alopecia areata. The CDR3 sequence: CAWSVVASDTQYF. CDR3 sequence (DNA): TGTGCCTGGAGTGTCGTGGCATCAGATACGCAGTATTTT.